This TCR beta chain was identified during a study of Ad26.COV2.S vaccination and SARS-CoV-2 variants. Study background: In the study, Ad26.COV2.S was injected intramuscularly once, or twice 56 days apart. Study findings and constraints: Vaccine and placebo recipients had comparable breadth of non-spike TCRs. Those who received the vaccine showed greater spike-specific TCR breadth than those given placebo.

Indicated treatment: around 19 received Ad26.COV2.S at low or high dose, single or two shots; 5 received placebo; per-sample allocation not given. Specimens were obtained on day 63 following the first vaccine or placebo injection. Measured with immunoSEQ multiplex PCR; TCRdb has only the in-frame clones, and not every one. The sample has around 310,000 clones, about nine tenths seen once. To note about this clone: Its antigen is not identified.

CDR1 is LGHNA, CDR2 YSLEER, per germline. The CDR3 is made up of 17 amino acids. Trimming cost V 4 bases and J 3 bases; bases outside gene matches: 11. Sample: peripheral blood, taken in a trial of Ad26.COV2.S vaccine versus placebo. The TCR was taken from a person between 18 and 65 years old who received the Ad26.COV2.S COVID-19 vaccine or a placebo. V usage is TRBV4-3 and J usage is TRBJ2-1; 8 bases align to TRBD2. The CDR3 coding sequence is TGCGCCAGCAGCCCATCCGGTCCGGGGGGGCTCTACAATGAGCAGTTCTTC. Amino acid sequence: CASSPSGPGGLYNEQFF.